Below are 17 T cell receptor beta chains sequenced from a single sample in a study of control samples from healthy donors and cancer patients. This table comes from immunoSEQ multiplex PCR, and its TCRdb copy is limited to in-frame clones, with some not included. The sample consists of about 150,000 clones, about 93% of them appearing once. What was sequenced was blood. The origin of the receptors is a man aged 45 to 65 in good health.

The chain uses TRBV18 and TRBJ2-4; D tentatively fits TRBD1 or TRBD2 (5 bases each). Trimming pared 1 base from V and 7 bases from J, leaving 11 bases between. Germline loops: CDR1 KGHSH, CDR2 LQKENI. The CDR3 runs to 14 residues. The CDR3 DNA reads TGTGCCAGCTCACCACAGAAAGGGACGAACATTCAGTACTTC. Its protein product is CASSPQKGTNIQYF. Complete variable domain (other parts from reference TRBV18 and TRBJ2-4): NAGVMQNPRHLVRRRGQEARLRCSPMKGHSHVYWYRQLPEEGLKFMVYLQKENIIDESGMPKERFSAEFPKEGPSILRIQQVVRGDSAAYFCASSPQKGTNIQYFGAGTRLSVL.

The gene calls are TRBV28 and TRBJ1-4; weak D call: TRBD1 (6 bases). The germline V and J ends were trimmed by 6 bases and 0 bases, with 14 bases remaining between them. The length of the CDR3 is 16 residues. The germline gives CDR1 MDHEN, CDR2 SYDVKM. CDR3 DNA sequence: TGTGCCAGCAGCCCGGGGGCGAAAGCAACTAATGAAAAACTGTTTTTT. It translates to CASSPGAKATNEKLFF.

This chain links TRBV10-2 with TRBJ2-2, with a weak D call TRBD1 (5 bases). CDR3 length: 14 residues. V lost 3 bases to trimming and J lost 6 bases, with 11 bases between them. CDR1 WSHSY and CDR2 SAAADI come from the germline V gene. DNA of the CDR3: TGCGCCAGCAGTGACGCAGGGTGGTCCGGGGAGCTGTTTTTT. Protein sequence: CASSDAGWSGELFF.

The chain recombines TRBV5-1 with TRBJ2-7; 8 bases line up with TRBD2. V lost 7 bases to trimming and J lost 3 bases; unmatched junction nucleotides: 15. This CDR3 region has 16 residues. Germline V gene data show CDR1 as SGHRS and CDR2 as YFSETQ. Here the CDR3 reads CASGAGSGGHIYEQYF. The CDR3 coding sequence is TGCGCCAGCGGCGCCGGATCGGGAGGGCACATCTACGAGCAGTACTTC.

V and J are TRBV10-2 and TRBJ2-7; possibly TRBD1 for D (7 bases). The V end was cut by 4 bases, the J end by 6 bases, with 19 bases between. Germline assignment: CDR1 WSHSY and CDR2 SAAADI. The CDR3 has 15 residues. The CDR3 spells CASSVLLRGRGEQYF. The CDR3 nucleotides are TGCGCCAGCAGTGTCCTCTTAAGGGGGCGGGGCGAGCAGTACTTC.

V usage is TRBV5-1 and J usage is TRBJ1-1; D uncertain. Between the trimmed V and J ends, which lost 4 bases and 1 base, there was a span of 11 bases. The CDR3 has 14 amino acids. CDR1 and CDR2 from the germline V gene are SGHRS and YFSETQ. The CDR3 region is CASSEQEANTEAFF. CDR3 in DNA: TGCGCCAGCAGCGAGCAGGAGGCGAACACTGAAGCTTTCTTT.

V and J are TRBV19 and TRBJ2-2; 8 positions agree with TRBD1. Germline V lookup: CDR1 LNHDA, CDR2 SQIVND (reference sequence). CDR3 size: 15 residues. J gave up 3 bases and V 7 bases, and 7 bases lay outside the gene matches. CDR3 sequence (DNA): TGTGCCAGTATCTCGGACAGGGTTTACACCGGGGAGCTGTTTTTT. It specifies CASISDRVYTGELFF.

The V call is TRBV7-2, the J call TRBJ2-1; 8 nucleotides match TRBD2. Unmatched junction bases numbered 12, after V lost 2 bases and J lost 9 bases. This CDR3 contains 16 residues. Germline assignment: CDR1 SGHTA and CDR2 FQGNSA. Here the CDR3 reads CASSLLSLAGSGEQFF. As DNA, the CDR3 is TGTGCCAGCAGCTTACTGTCATTAGCGGGATCGGGTGAGCAGTTCTTC.

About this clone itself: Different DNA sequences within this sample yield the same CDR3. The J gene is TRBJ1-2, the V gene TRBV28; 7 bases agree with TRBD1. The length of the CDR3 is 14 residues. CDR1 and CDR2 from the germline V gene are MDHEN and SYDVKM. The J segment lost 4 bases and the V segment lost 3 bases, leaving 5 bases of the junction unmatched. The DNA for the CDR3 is TGTGCCAGCAGTTTCCCCGGGACAGCCTATGGCTACACCTTC. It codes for CASSFPGTAYGYTF.

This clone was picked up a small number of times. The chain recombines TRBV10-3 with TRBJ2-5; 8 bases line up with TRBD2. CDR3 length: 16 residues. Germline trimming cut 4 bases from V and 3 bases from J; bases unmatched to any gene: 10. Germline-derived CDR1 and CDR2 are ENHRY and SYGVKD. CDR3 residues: CAISARTGGPEETQYF. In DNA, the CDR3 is TGTGCCATCAGTGCTCGAACGGGGGGGCCCGAAGAGACCCAGTACTTC.

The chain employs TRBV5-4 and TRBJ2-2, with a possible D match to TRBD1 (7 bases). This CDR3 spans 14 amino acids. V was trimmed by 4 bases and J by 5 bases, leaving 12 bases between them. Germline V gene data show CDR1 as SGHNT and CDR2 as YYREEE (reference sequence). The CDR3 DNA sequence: TGTGCCAGCAGCCGGCAGGGGGGTACCGGGGAGCTGTTTTTT. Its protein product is CASSRQGGTGELFF. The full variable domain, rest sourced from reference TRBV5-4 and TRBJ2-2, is ETGVTQSPTHLIKTRGQQVTLRCSSQSGHNTVSWYQQALGQGPQFIFQYYREEENGRGNFPPRFSGLQFPNYSSELNVNALELDDSALYLCASSRQGGTGELFFGEGSRLTVL.

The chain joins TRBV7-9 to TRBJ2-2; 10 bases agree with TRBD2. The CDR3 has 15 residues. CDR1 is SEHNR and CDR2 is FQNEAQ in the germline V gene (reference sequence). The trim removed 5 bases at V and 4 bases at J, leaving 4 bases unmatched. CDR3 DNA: TGTGCCAGCAGCCTACGGACTAGCGGCACCGGGGAGCTGTTTTTT. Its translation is CASSLRTSGTGELFF.

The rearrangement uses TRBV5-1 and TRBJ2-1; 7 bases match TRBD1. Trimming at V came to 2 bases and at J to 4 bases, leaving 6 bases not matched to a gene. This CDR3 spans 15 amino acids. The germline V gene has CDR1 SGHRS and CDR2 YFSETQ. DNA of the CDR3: TGCGCCAGCAGCTTTACAGGGGCTGGGTACAATGAGCAGTTCTTC. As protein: CASSFTGAGYNEQFF.

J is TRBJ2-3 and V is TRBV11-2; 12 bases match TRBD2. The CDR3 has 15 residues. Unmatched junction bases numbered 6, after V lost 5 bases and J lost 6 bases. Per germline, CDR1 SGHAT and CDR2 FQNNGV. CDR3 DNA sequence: TGTGCCAGCAGCCCGACTAGCGGGAGTAGGGATACGCAGTATTTT. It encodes CASSPTSGSRDTQYF.

CDR3 loop: CASSLVGDPYNEQFF. The CDR3 nucleotides read TGTGCCAGCAGCTTGGTCGGGGACCCCTACAATGAGCAGTTCTTC. The V and J genes are TRBV5-5 and TRBJ2-1, with D perhaps given as TRBD1 or TRBD2 (5 bases each). The length of the CDR3 is 15 residues. The germline CDR1 and CDR2 sequences are SGHKS and YYEKEE (reference sequence). Trimming removed 0 bases at V and 2 bases at J, with 9 bases between.

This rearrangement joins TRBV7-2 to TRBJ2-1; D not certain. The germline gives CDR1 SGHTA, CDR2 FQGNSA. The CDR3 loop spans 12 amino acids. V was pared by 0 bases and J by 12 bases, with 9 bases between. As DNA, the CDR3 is TGTGCCAGCAGCTTAGCGCGGCGTGGGCAGTTCTTC. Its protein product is CASSLARRGQFF.

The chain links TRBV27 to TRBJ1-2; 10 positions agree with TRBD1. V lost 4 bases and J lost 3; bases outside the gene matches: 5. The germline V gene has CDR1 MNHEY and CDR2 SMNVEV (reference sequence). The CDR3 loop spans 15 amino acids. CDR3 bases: TGTGCCAGCAGTTCAGGAGGGACAGGGGACTATGGCTACACCTTC. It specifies CASSSGGTGDYGYTF.